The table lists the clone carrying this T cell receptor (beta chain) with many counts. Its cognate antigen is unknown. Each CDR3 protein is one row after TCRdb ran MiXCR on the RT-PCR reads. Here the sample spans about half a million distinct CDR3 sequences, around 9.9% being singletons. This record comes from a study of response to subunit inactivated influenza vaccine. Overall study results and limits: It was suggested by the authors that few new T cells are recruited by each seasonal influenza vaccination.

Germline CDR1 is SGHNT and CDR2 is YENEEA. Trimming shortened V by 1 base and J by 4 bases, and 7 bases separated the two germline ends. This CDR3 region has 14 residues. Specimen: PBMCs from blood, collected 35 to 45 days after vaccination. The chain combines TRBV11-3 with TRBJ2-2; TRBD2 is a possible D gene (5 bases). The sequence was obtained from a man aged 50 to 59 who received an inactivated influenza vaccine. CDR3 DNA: TGTGCCAGCAGCTTAGGGACTTTCACCGGGGAGCTGTTTTTT. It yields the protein CASSLGTFTGELFF.